This T cell receptor (beta chain) was documented in a study of CD8+ T cells in alopecia areata. Treatment defined: oral pan-JAK inhibitor, 5-10 mg twice daily. Germline V CDR1 and CDR2: SQVTM, ANQGSEA. V shed 0 bases and J shed 0 bases, with 6 bases lying between them. CDR3 length equals 13 residues. Reverse transcribed after extraction, RNA yielded cDNA as the sequencing template. Some clones are missing from TCRdb's copy, which holds only in-frame ones; the method was immunoSEQ multiplex PCR. The sample has 150,000 to 200,000 clones, 53% seen once. This clone has just a few counts. The receptor was derived from a human donor with alopecia areata. The chain couples TRBV29-1 to TRBJ2-7, with unresolved D. Specimen: CD8+ T cells sorted from blood, collected at week 24, from a patient treated with tofacitinib. CDR3 sequence: CSVEDPGSYEQYF. The CDR3 DNA follows: TGCAGCGTTGAAGATCCCGGCTCCTACGAGCAGTACTTC.